These 17 T cell receptor beta chains originate from one sample sequenced in a study of CDR3 diversity in severe acne. TCRdb re-called the PCR reads through MiXCR, storing one row per CDR3 protein. The sample lists approximately 84,000 distinct CDR3 sequences, roughly 51% occurring once. The specimen was blood. These receptor sequences come from a male donor in good health, without acne.

Regarding this clonotype: The germline gene is not matched at one end of the junction; a read error may be the cause. The rearrangement links TRBV2 to TRBJ2-7; a weak D match, TRBD2 (6 bases). The germline gives CDR1 SNHLY, CDR2 FYNNEI. There are 14 residues in the CDR3. The DNA of the CDR3 is TGTGCCGGCAGTGAATCTAGCGCGCTGAGCGAGCAGTACTTC. Protein product: CAGSESSALSEQYF.

This clonotype was picked up many times. V is TRBV12-3 or TRBV12-4 and J is TRBJ1-2, with 9 bases fitting TRBD1. V lost 4 bases to trimming and J lost 8 bases; unmatched junction nucleotides: 5. The CDR3 is 13 amino acids. The CDR3 DNA sequence: TGTGCCAGCAGTTGGACAGGGGCGAGAGGCTACACCTTC. It codes for CASSWTGARGYTF.

This clonotype was recorded many times. The chain links TRBV5-1 to TRBJ2-5; D gene unclear. Germline V lookup: CDR1 SGHRS, CDR2 YFSETQ. The length of the CDR3 is 11 residues. The germline V and J ends were trimmed by 5 bases and 1 base, with 3 bases remaining between them. The CDR3, as DNA: TGCGCCAGCAGTTCCCAAGAGACCCAGTACTTC. As protein: CASSSQETQYF.

This chain uses TRBV20-1 with TRBJ2-3; 13 nucleotides match TRBD2. V gave up 0 bases and J gave up 1 base; unmatched junction bases: 13. The length of the CDR3 is 20 residues. Germline CDR1 and CDR2: DFQATT and SNEGSKA (reference sequence). In nucleotides, the CDR3 is TGCAGTGCTAGAGAATTTGCCCGAACTAGCGGGGGGGCTCGCACAGATACGCAGTATTTT. Amino acids: CSAREFARTSGGARTDTQYF.

The J gene is TRBJ2-7, the V gene TRBV20-1, with 9 bases matching TRBD1. Germline CDR1 is DFQATT and CDR2 is SNEGSKA (reference sequence). Trimming cost V 6 bases and J 4 bases; bases outside gene matches: 7. The CDR3 length is 13 residues. The CDR3 DNA reads as TGCAGTGCCTCCACAGGGGGCGGGTACGAGCAGTACTTC. Translated: CSASTGGGYEQYF.

This chain connects TRBV7-3 to TRBJ2-2; perhaps TRBD1 as D (6 bases). V was clipped by 5 bases and J by 2 bases, with 15 bases between them. The CDR3 loop spans 16 amino acids. Germline loops: CDR1 SGHTA, CDR2 FQGTGA. The CDR3: CASSPVQGRNTGELFF. As DNA, the CDR3 is TGTGCCAGCAGCCCCGTCCAGGGGCGAAACACCGGGGAGCTGTTTTTT.

The CDR3 reads CASSDQTSGREGETQYF. CDR3 coding DNA: TGCGCCAGCAGTGACCAAACTAGCGGGAGAGAAGGGGAGACCCAGTACTTC. The chain carries TRBV10-1 and TRBJ2-5; 11 bases line up with TRBD2. Germline V gene sequence: CDR1 WNHNN, CDR2 SYGVQD (reference sequence). V gave up 3 bases and J gave up 5 bases; unmatched junction bases: 11. This CDR3 has 17 amino acids.

The chain joins TRBV10-2 to TRBJ1-6; D may be TRBD1 (5 bases). The CDR3 contains 14 residues. CDR1 is WSHSY, CDR2 SAAADI, per germline. V lost 0 bases and J 11 bases, leaving 11 bases between the germline ends. The CDR3 loop reads CASSESHGGTPLHF. CDR3 nucleotides: TGCGCCAGCAGTGAGTCGCATGGGGGAACACCCCTCCACTTT.

The chain is built from TRBV5-1 and TRBJ2-7; perhaps TRBD2 as D (5 bases). V lost 0 bases to trimming and J lost 6 bases, with 19 bases between them. The germline CDR1 and CDR2 sequences are SGHRS and YFSETQ. The CDR3 loop spans 16 amino acids. CDR3 bases: TGCGCCAGCAGCTTGGTCCCCGGCGGCATTGGACTCGAGCAGTACTTC. Protein: CASSLVPGGIGLEQYF.

This clonotype was seen only a few times. This rearrangement joins TRBV19 to TRBJ2-7, with D perhaps assigned TRBD1 or TRBD2 (5 bases each). The CDR3 sequence is 13 residues long. V was clipped by 5 bases and J by 2 bases, with 10 bases between them. Germline values: CDR1 LNHDA, CDR2 SQIVND (reference sequence). The CDR3 DNA reads as TGTGCCAGTAGTCCCAGGGAGACCTACGAGCAGTACTTC. The encoded protein is CASSPRETYEQYF.

This chain uses TRBV7-9 with TRBJ1-5; 11 nucleotides line up with TRBD1. The length of the CDR3 is 15 residues. J lost 7 bases, V lost 5 bases, and 7 bases had no gene match. CDR1 SEHNR and CDR2 FQNEAQ come from the germline V gene (reference sequence). CDR3 protein: CASSPYGDRGQPQHF. The CDR3 DNA is TGTGCCAGCAGCCCATATGGGGACAGGGGGCAGCCCCAGCATTTT.

This clonotype was seen ten or more times. V is TRBV4-2 and J is TRBJ2-7; possibly TRBD1 or TRBD2 for D (5 bases each). CDR3 length equals 15 residues. With 0 bases removed from V and 2 bases from J, the gap between germline ends came to 11 bases. Germline-derived CDR1 and CDR2 are LGHNA and YNFKEQ. The CDR3 sequence: CASSQDEGSAYEQYF. The CDR3 nucleotides read TGTGCCAGCAGCCAAGACGAGGGGTCCGCCTACGAGCAGTACTTC.

V gene TRBV2 combines with J gene TRBJ2-2; 10 bases map to TRBD2. The CDR3 is 17 amino acids. The V and J ends lost 3 bases and 6 bases, in that order; junction bases with no gene match: 10. Germline CDR1 and CDR2: SNHLY and FYNNEI. CDR3 in amino acids: CASSDAAQAGGAGELFF. CDR3 nucleotides: TGTGCCAGCAGTGACGCCGCCCAAGCGGGAGGGGCCGGGGAGCTGTTTTTT.

This chain joins TRBV7-6 and TRBJ2-5; D possibly corresponds to TRBD2 (5 bases). Looked up from germline, CDR1 is SGHVS and CDR2 is FNYEAQ. The CDR3 length is 13 residues. V dropped 5 bases and J dropped 2 bases, with 9 bases sitting between them. In DNA, the CDR3 is TGTGCCAGCAGCGTAGGGAGACAAGAGACCCAGTACTTC. Encoded protein: CASSVGRQETQYF.

Many counts were recorded for this clonotype. The rearrangement joins TRBV6-4 to TRBJ2-5; the D call may be TRBD1 or TRBD2 (6 bases each). The CDR3 length is 14 residues. Looked up from germline, CDR1 is MRHNA and CDR2 is SNTAGT. The CDR3 spells CAGLGGRDQETQYF. The CDR3 DNA sequence: TGTGCGGGGCTCGGGGGCCGTGACCAAGAGACCCAGTACTTC.

This clonotype was detected ten times or more. This chain uses TRBV2 with TRBJ1-2; TRBD1 is a possible D gene (6 bases). Per the germline V gene, CDR1 is SNHLY and CDR2 is FYNNEI. The V and J ends lost 10 bases and 4 bases respectively, with 16 bases between them. The CDR3 is 13 residues long. This chain's CDR3 is CATRGGQSYGYTF. Here the CDR3 DNA reads TGTGCCACGAGGGGGGGGCAGAGCTATGGCTACACCTTC.

This chain uses TRBV7-2 with TRBJ2-5; D possibly corresponds to TRBD1 (6 bases). Trimming removed 0 bases at V and 4 bases at J, with 15 bases between. CDR1 is SGHTA, CDR2 FQGNSA, per germline. The CDR3 length is 16 residues. The CDR3: CASSLAPPGAGETQYF. The CDR3 bases are TGTGCCAGCAGCTTAGCCCCCCCAGGGGCGGGAGAGACCCAGTACTTC. Full variable domain (outside the CDR3, taken from reference TRBV7-2 and TRBJ2-5): GAGVSQSPSNKVTEKGKDVELRCDPISGHTALYWYRQSLGQGLEFLIYFQGNSAPDKSGLPSDRFSAERTGGSVSTLTIQRTQQEDSAVYLCASSLAPPGAGETQYFGPGTRLLVL.